This T cell receptor (beta chain) was captured in a study of CD8 T cells in ankylosing spondylitis. The study's findings and limits: Matched ankylosing spondylitis synovial fluid reportedly contained a significantly enriched population of disease-linked clones. It appeared that ankylosing spondylitis blood was characterized by a TCR beta motif of fewer than ten highly homologous variants. Prior work had noted some motif variants in reactive arthritis blood and synovial fluid.

Generation of TCR beta libraries employed quantitative 5'-RACE incorporating molecular barcodes. Via MiXCR, TCRdb re-called the 5' RACE reads, giving one row per CDR3 protein. Altogether 450,000 to 550,000 distinct CDR3 sequences are present, under 5.5% being singletons, with the ten largest covering around 3.5%. The CDR3 runs to 14 residues. V lost 1 base and J lost 3; bases outside the gene matches: 0. CDR1 and CDR2 from the germline V gene are LGHNA and YNFKEQ. This clonotype came up many times. Antigen: not known. Sample: blood, either unsorted or a sorted T cell fraction (not recorded which). The J gene is TRBJ2-7, the V gene TRBV4-2, with 10 bases matching TRBD1. This TCR was recovered from a male donor with ankylosing spondylitis. CDR3 DNA: TGTGCCAGCAGCCAAGGGGACAGGGGCTACGAGCAGTACTTC. It codes for CASSQGDRGYEQYF.